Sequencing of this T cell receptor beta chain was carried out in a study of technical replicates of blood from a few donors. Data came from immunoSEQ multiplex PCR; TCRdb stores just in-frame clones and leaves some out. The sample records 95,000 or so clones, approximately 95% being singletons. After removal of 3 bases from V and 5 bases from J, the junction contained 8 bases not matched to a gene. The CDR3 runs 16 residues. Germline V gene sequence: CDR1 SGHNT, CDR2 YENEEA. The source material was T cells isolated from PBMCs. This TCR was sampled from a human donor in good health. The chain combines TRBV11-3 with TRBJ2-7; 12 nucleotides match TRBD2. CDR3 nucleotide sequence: TGTGCCAGCAGCTTTCGACTAGCGGGAGAGTTTCACGAGCAGTACTTC. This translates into CASSFRLAGEFHEQYF.